A single sample gave rise to the 22 T cell receptor beta chains below, sequenced in a study of cytomegalovirus exposure and HLA in healthy donors. A multiplex PCR was run with 60 Vbeta primers and 13 Jbeta primers. Sequenced by immunoSEQ multiplex PCR; TCRdb stores in-frame clones only, minus some. The sample lists around 180,000 clones, 80% to 90% seen once, with roughly 5% in the top ten. What was sequenced was PBMCs. The receptors were gathered from a girl aged 5-17 years in good health and CMV-seropositive.

This chain connects TRBV27 to TRBJ1-6, with D tentatively TRBD1 (5 bases). V was clipped by 3 bases and J by 8 bases, with 29 bases between them. Germline CDR1 is MNHEY and CDR2 is SMNVEV (reference sequence). CDR3 length equals 20 residues. CDR3 residues: CASSFTNYFREGSGDSPLHF. The CDR3 DNA is TGTGCCAGCAGTTTTACCAATTATTTCAGGGAGGGGAGTGGCGATTCACCCCTCCACTTT.

The V and J genes are TRBV5-1 and TRBJ1-5; no reliable D call. V lost 4 bases, J lost 0 bases, and 11 bases lay in between. CDR3 length: 15 amino acids. Per the germline V gene, CDR1 is SGHRS and CDR2 is YFSETQ. The CDR3 loop reads CASSVTGDSNQPQHF. The CDR3 coding sequence is TGCGCCAGCAGCGTAACGGGTGATAGCAATCAGCCCCAGCATTTT.

This clone was recorded a few times. The chain has TRBV29-1 and TRBJ1-2; TRBD1 matches 12 bases. V shed 6 bases and J 7 bases; nucleotides not matched to a gene: 6. From germline, CDR1 is SQVTM and CDR2 ANQGSEA. The CDR3 runs 13 residues. The CDR3 DNA follows: TGCAGCGTCCGGGACAGGGGGCTGGGTGGCTACACCTTC. Translating gives CSVRDRGLGGYTF.

This chain connects TRBV21-1 to TRBJ2-7; the table's D call of TRBD2 was not tested on the DNA. TRBV21-1 is a pseudogene. The CDR3 runs 17 residues. CDR3 DNA: TGTGCCAGCAGCAAATTCGGATCGGGGAAAATGTCCTACGAGCAGTACTTC. Protein product: CASSKFGSGKMSYEQYF.

The V and J genes are TRBV5-5 and TRBJ2-3, with TRBD2 identical over 9 bases. Trimming cost V 0 bases and J 2 bases; bases outside gene matches: 1. The germline V gene has CDR1 SGHKS and CDR2 YYEKEE (reference sequence). This CDR3 has 15 amino acids. The CDR3, as DNA: TGTGCCAGCAGCTTGGTGGGACTAGCCACAGATACGCAGTATTTT. Translated: CASSLVGLATDTQYF.

The V and J genes are TRBV1 and TRBJ1-2; the DNA was not used to check the table's D call, TRBD1. TRBV1 is termed a pseudogene. CDR3 length: 14 amino acids. The CDR3 coding sequence is TGCACCAGCAGCCAGACAGGGATTGACTATGGCTACACCTTC. Encoded protein: CTSSQTGIDYGYTF.

The genes are TRBV4-1 and TRBJ2-1; 11 positions match TRBD2. Trimming took 5 bases from V and 7 from J; bases not matched to a gene: 7. The CDR3 runs to 15 residues. In germline, CDR1 is MGHRA, CDR2 YSYEKL. This CDR3 reads CASSSLAGGTNEQFF. The CDR3 nucleotides read TGCGCCAGCAGCTCATTAGCGGGGGGGACGAATGAGCAGTTCTTC.

This rearrangement joins TRBV27 to TRBJ1-2; unclear D gene. The germline V and J ends were trimmed by 0 bases and 4 bases, with 12 bases remaining between them. Germline lookup yields CDR1 MNHEY and CDR2 SMNVEV (reference sequence). This CDR3 spans 15 amino acids. This chain's CDR3 is CASSLSVEGGYGYTF. The CDR3 nucleotides are TGTGCCAGCAGTTTATCGGTCGAGGGAGGCTATGGCTACACCTTC.

This CDR3 reads CATSRRRHHNSPLHF. In DNA form, the CDR3 reads TGTGCCACCAGCAGGAGACGACACCATAATTCACCCCTCCACTTT. The V call is TRBV15, the J call TRBJ1-6, with D unclear. This CDR3 comprises 15 residues. The germline V and J ends were trimmed by 3 bases and 5 bases, with 11 bases remaining between them. The germline gives CDR1 LNHNV, CDR2 YYDKDF (reference sequence).

The chain joins TRBV4-1 to TRBJ2-2; 9 nucleotides line up with TRBD1. The junction had 2 bases not matched to a gene; V was cut back by 1 base and J by 5 bases. Germline V gives CDR1 MGHRA, CDR2 YSYEKL. This CDR3 comprises 15 residues. In DNA form, the CDR3 reads TGCGCCAGCAGCCAAGTCGACAGGGGGACCGGGGAGCTGTTTTTT. It specifies CASSQVDRGTGELFF.

The chain recombines TRBV5-6 with TRBJ1-6; 9 positions match TRBD1. With V trimmed by 5 bases and J by 0 bases, 3 bases remained unmatched. Germline CDR1 and CDR2: SGHDT and YYEEEE. The CDR3 spans 16 residues. The CDR3 DNA follows: TGTGCCAGCAGACAGGGGGCGAGCTCCTATAATTCACCCCTCCACTTT. This gives the protein CASRQGASSYNSPLHF. Filled out from reference TRBV5-6 and TRBJ1-6, the complete variable domain reads DAGVTQSPTHLIKTRGQQVTLRCSPKSGHDTVSWYQQALGQGPQFIFQYYEEEERQRGNFPDRFSGHQFPNYSSELNVNALLLGDSALYLCASRQGASSYNSPLHFGNGTRLTVT.

The rearrangement links TRBV6-5 to TRBJ1-1; perhaps TRBD1 as D (5 bases). CDR1 and CDR2 (germline): MNHEY, SVGAGI. Trimming took off 4 bases at V and 1 base at J, with 16 bases between the two ends. CDR3 length equals 16 residues. The CDR3, as DNA: TGTGCCAGCAGTTTAGATATCAGGGAGGGGAACACTGAAGCTTTCTTT. Protein sequence: CASSLDIREGNTEAFF.

In its sample, this clone was seen once. The chain recombines TRBV27 with TRBJ1-2; a weak D match, TRBD1 (5 bases). This CDR3 has 13 amino acids. Germline V gives CDR1 MNHEY, CDR2 SMNVEV (reference sequence). Trimming removed 8 bases at V and 6 bases at J, with 16 bases between. CDR3 in DNA: TGTGCCAGCCAAAGAACCACGGGGGATGGCTACACCTTC. Translated: CASQRTTGDGYTF.

The chain is built from TRBV7-2 and TRBJ1-1; no reliable D call. CDR1 is SGHTA, CDR2 FQGNSA, per germline. CDR3 length equals 15 residues. Trimming removed 5 bases from V and 10 bases from J, with 23 bases in between. The CDR3 loop reads CASSEQGSASEGAFF. Written as DNA, the CDR3 is TGTGCCAGCAGCGAACAAGGGTCCGCCTCCGAGGGAGCTTTCTTT.

This clone appeared once. V usage is TRBV9 and J usage is TRBJ2-1, with 9 positions matching TRBD2. The CDR3 is 14 amino acids. V dropped 3 bases and J dropped 10; count of bases not matched to a gene: 8. CDR1 SGDLS and CDR2 YYNGEE come from the germline V gene. CDR3 in amino acids: CASSAPPSGGEQFF. The CDR3 nucleotides are TGTGCCAGCAGCGCCCCTCCAAGCGGGGGGGAGCAGTTCTTC. Full variable domain (missing parts from reference TRBV9 and TRBJ2-1): DSGVTQTPKHLITATGQRVTLRCSPRSGDLSVYWYQQSLDQGLQFLIQYYNGEERAKGNILERFSAQQFPDLHSELNLSSLELGDSALYFCASSAPPSGGEQFFGPGTRLTVL.

This chain uses TRBV12-5 with TRBJ2-7, with 11 bases identical to TRBD1. The V segment lost 2 bases and the J segment 2 bases; nucleotides outside the gene matches: 11. This CDR3 has 18 residues. The germline gives CDR1 LGHNT, CDR2 FRNRAP. CDR3 protein: CASGLTRTGGAGAYEQYF. The CDR3 DNA reads TGTGCTAGTGGTTTGACTCGGACAGGGGGCGCTGGGGCCTACGAGCAGTACTTC.

The chain uses TRBV9 and TRBJ1-1; no definite D call. In germline, CDR1 is SGDLS, CDR2 YYNGEE. This CDR3 has 13 amino acids. Trimming left V 4 bases short and J 0 bases short, with 7 bases between. The DNA for the CDR3 is TGTGCCAGCAGCCCTTTTATGAACACTGAAGCTTTCTTT. This codes for CASSPFMNTEAFF.

The V gene is TRBV9, the J gene TRBJ2-3, with 9 bases aligning to TRBD1. This CDR3 contains 16 residues. Germline loops: CDR1 SGDLS, CDR2 YYNGEE. The trim removed 3 bases at V and 1 base at J, leaving 6 bases unmatched. CDR3 amino acids: CASSGTGGRGTDTQYF. The CDR3 DNA sequence: TGTGCCAGCAGCGGAACAGGGGGCCGAGGCACAGATACGCAGTATTTT. Together with reference TRBV9 and TRBJ2-3, the CDR3 gives the full variable domain: DSGVTQTPKHLITATGQRVTLRCSPRSGDLSVYWYQQSLDQGLQFLIQYYNGEERAKGNILERFSAQQFPDLHSELNLSSLELGDSALYFCASSGTGGRGTDTQYFGPGTRLTVL.

The chain is built from TRBV12-5 and TRBJ1-4, with D possibly being TRBD1 (5 bases). The CDR3 consists of 13 residues. CDR1 is LGHNT, CDR2 FRNRAP, per germline. Between the trimmed V and J ends, which lost 7 bases and 4 bases, there was a span of 10 bases. The CDR3 region is CASDSGGNEKLFF. Here the CDR3 DNA reads TGTGCTAGTGACTCCGGGGGTAATGAAAAACTGTTTTTT.

This clone occurred once. The chain employs TRBV5-6 and TRBJ2-7; 8 nucleotides align to TRBD2. In germline, CDR1 is SGHDT, CDR2 YYEEEE. There are 15 residues in the CDR3. The V and J ends lost 4 bases and 5 bases, in that order; junction bases with no gene match: 11. CDR3 sequence (DNA): TGTGCCAGCAGCAGACGGGGGGGCATTTCCCACGAGCAGTACTTC. This translates into CASSRRGGISHEQYF.

In its sample, this clone was seen once. The chain joins TRBV6-6 to TRBJ2-7, with D possibly TRBD2 on 5 matching bases. Trimming left V 5 bases short and J 2 bases short, with 19 bases between. The CDR3 contains 16 residues. Germline CDR1 is MNHNY and CDR2 is SVGAGI (reference sequence). Here the CDR3 reads CASSTAADGTAYEQYF. The CDR3 DNA is TGTGCCAGCAGTACAGCAGCGGACGGAACTGCCTACGAGCAGTACTTC.

The chain links TRBV5-6 to TRBJ1-3; the D is unclear. The V and J ends lost 0 bases and 10 bases respectively, with 11 bases between them. The CDR3 runs to 13 residues. The germline V gene has CDR1 SGHDT and CDR2 YYEEEE. CDR3 DNA: TGTGCCAGCAGCTTGGAAGGCGACGGGACCATATATTTT. As protein: CASSLEGDGTIYF. Complete variable domain (other parts from reference TRBV5-6 and TRBJ1-3): DAGVTQSPTHLIKTRGQQVTLRCSPKSGHDTVSWYQQALGQGPQFIFQYYEEEERQRGNFPDRFSGHQFPNYSSELNVNALLLGDSALYLCASSLEGDGTIYFGEGSWLTVV.